These 9 T cell receptor beta chains share one sample of origin, sequenced in a study of CD8+CD57+ T cells in acquired aplastic anemia (dated by TCRdb to 2017 to 2018). Sequenced using an Illumina HiSeq 2000. Genomic DNA was used as template for profiling of TCR beta VDJ combinations and CDR3 sequences. Using fastp trimming at Q25 and MiXCR clonotype assembly, TCRdb reanalyzed the public sequencing data and kept in-frame beta chains. Every entry covers one CDR3 protein and lists the most common genes and DNA from its rows. The sample contains some 190,000 distinct CDR3 sequences, 35% to 50% of them found a single time. The top ten clonotypes cover 2.5% to 3.5% of the sample. The sequencing sample was made of sorted CD4+, CD8+, or CD8+CD57+ T cells (not recorded which) from PBMCs. All receptors come from a human donor in good health.

The chain is built from TRBV5-6 and TRBJ2-5; tentatively, D is TRBD2 (7 bases). The V and J ends lost 0 bases and 5 bases respectively, with 11 bases between them. There are 14 residues in the CDR3. From germline, CDR1 is SGHDT and CDR2 YYEEEE. The CDR3 sequence is CASSLDREGETQYF. As DNA, the CDR3 is TGTGCCAGCAGCTTGGACAGGGAGGGTGAGACCCAGTACTTC. Combining the CDR3 with reference TRBV5-6 and TRBJ2-5 gives the whole variable domain DAGVTQSPTHLIKTRGQQVTLRCSPKSGHDTVSWYQQALGQGPQFIFQYYEEEERQRGNFPDRFSGHQFPNYSSELNVNALLLGDSALYLCASSLDREGETQYFGPGTRLLVL.

Concerning this clonotype: This could be a read error, since a much larger clone is one nucleotide away. The V call is TRBV29-1, the J call TRBJ1-2; D is undetermined. Trimming pared 4 bases from V and 2 bases from J, leaving 5 bases between. This CDR3 is built from 11 residues. CDR1 is SQVTM and CDR2 is ANQGSEA in the germline V gene. CDR3 in DNA: TGCAGCGTTGCTGGGAACTATGGCTACACCTTC. This sequence encodes CSVAGNYGYTF.

The sample holds a few counts of this clonotype. The genes are TRBV20-1 and TRBJ2-7; 9 bases align to TRBD1. The CDR3 extends over 14 amino acids. The V gene's germline CDR1 is DFQATT and CDR2 SNEGSKA (reference sequence). V dropped 3 bases and J dropped 9; count of bases not matched to a gene: 12. The CDR3 bases are TGCAGTGCTAGGGGCCCCTGGGACAGGGAAGCGCAGTACTTC. Protein sequence: CSARGPWDREAQYF.

Ten or more counts support this clonotype. The chain has TRBV19 and TRBJ2-1; 8 bases match TRBD2. Germline loops: CDR1 LNHDA, CDR2 SQIVND (reference sequence). The junction had 10 bases not matched to a gene; V was cut back by 7 bases and J by 2 bases. This CDR3 spans 16 amino acids. Written as DNA, the CDR3 is TGTGCCAGTACCCCCAGCGGGAGTGGCGCCTACAATGAGCAGTTCTTC. Translating gives CASTPSGSGAYNEQFF.

For this clonotype: A read error is possible here, since a much larger clone lies one base away. Here the CDR3 reads CASSRWSDNEQYF. As DNA, the CDR3 is TGTGCCAGCAGCCGGTGGAGCGACAATGAGCAGTACTTC. The chain employs TRBV4-2 and TRBJ2-7, with unresolved D. The ends were cut back, 4 bases at V and 7 bases at J, with 14 bases in the middle. Germline CDR1 and CDR2: LGHNA and YNFKEQ. The CDR3 runs to 13 residues.

The chain recombines TRBV2 with TRBJ2-7, with TRBD2 matching 12 bases. The germline V gene encodes CDR1 SNHLY and CDR2 FYNNEI. The trim removed 5 bases at V and 3 bases at J, leaving 8 bases unmatched. There are 16 residues in the CDR3. The CDR3 protein is CASSRTSGVPNYEQYF. CDR3 sequence (DNA): TGTGCCAGCAGTAGGACTAGCGGGGTTCCCAACTACGAGCAGTACTTC. The full variable domain, its missing parts supplied by reference TRBV2 and TRBJ2-7, is EPEVTQTPSHQVTQMGQEVILRCVPISNHLYFYWYRQILGQKVEFLVSFYNNEISEKSEIFDDQFSVERPDGSNFTLKIRSTKLEDSAMYFCASSRTSGVPNYEQYFGPGTRLTVT.

This clonotype has a count of ten or more. This sequence joins TRBV7-9 and TRBJ2-1; the D is unclear. Germline-derived CDR1 and CDR2 are SEHNR and FQNEAQ (reference sequence). There are 14 residues in the CDR3. Trimming took off 2 bases at V and 6 bases at J, with 11 bases between the two ends. CDR3 loop: CASSLSKILNEQFF. In nucleotides, the CDR3 is TGTGCCAGCAGCTTAAGCAAGATACTCAATGAGCAGTTCTTC.

A remark on this clonotype: A much larger clone lies a single base off, so this may be a read error. J is TRBJ1-4 and V is TRBV14; TRBD1 matches at 7 bases. CDR1 SGHDN and CDR2 FVKESK come from the germline V gene. The CDR3 is made up of 15 amino acids. The CDR3 region has the DNA TGTGCCAGCAGCCACAGACAGGGAACTAATGAAAGACTGTTTTTT. Translated, it gives CASSHRQGTNERLFF.

The chain uses TRBV6-2 or TRBV6-3 and TRBJ2-3; 12 bases line up with TRBD2. After removal of 2 bases from V and 2 bases from J, the junction contained 5 bases not matched to a gene. CDR3 length: 17 residues. Germline V gene lookup returns CDR1 MNHEY and CDR2 SVGEGT. CDR3 coding DNA: TGTGCCAGCAGTTACCTAGCGGGAGGGCGGGTCACAGATACGCAGTATTTT. This codes for CASSYLAGGRVTDTQYF.